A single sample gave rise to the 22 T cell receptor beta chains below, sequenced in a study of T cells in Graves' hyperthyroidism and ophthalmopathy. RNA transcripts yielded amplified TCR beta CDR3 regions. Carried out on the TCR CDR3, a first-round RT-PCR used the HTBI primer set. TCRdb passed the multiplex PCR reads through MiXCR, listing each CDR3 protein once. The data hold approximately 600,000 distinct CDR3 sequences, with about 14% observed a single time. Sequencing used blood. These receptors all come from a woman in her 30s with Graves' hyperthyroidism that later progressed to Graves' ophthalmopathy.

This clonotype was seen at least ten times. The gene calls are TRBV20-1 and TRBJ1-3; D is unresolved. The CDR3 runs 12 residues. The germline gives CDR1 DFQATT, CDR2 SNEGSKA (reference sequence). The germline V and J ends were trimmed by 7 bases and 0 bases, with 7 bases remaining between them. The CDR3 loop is CSGESSGNTIYF. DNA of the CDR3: TGCAGTGGCGAGTCCTCTGGAAACACCATATATTTT.

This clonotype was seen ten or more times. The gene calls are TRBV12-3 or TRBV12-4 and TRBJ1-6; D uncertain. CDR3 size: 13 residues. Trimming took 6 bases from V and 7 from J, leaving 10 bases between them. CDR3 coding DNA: TGTGCCAGCAGGGAACAGTCCAATTCACCCCTCCACTTT. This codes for CASREQSNSPLHF.

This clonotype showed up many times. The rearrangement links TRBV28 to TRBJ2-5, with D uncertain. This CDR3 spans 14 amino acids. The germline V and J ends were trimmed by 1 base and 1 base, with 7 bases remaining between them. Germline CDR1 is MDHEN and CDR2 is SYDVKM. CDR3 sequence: CASSLSPVQETQYF. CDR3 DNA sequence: TGTGCCAGCAGTTTATCGCCAGTCCAAGAGACCCAGTACTTC.

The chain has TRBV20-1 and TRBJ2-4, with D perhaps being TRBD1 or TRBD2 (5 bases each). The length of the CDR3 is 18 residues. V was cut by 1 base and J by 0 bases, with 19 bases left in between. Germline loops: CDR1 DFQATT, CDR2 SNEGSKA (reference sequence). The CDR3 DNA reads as TGCAGTGCTAGAGCGGGGCTTACGGGGACCATAGCCAAAAACATTCAGTACTTC. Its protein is CSARAGLTGTIAKNIQYF.

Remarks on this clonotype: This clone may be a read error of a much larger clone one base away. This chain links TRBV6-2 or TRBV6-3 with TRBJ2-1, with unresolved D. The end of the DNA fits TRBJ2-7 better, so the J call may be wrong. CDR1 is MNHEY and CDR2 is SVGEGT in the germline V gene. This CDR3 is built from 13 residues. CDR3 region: CASSYSIANEQYF. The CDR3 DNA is TGTGCCAGCAGTTACTCGATCGCGAATGAGCAGTACTTC.

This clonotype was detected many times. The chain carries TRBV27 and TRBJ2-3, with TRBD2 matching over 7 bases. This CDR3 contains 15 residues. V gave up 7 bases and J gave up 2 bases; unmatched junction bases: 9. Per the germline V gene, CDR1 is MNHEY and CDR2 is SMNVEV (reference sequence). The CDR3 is CASNPASGTTDTQYF. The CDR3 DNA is TGTGCCAGCAACCCGGCTAGCGGCACCACAGATACGCAGTATTTT.

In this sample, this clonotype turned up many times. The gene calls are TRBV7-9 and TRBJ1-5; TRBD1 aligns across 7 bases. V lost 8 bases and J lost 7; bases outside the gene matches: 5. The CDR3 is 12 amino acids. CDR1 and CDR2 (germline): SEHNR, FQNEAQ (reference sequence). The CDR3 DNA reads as TGTGCCAGCGGGCAGGGGGAGCAGCCCCAGCATTTT. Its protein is CASGQGEQPQHF.

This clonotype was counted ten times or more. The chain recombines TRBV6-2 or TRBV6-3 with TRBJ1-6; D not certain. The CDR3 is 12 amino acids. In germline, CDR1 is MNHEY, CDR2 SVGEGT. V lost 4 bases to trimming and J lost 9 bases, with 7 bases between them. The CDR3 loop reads CASSWMGSPLHF. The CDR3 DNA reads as TGTGCCAGCAGTTGGATGGGTTCACCCCTCCACTTT.

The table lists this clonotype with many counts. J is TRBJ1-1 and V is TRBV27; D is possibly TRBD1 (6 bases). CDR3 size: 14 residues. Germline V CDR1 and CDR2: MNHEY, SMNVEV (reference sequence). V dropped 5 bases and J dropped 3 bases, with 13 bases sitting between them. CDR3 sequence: CASSPGAWDTEAFF. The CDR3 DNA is TGTGCCAGCAGTCCGGGGGCTTGGGACACTGAAGCTTTCTTT.

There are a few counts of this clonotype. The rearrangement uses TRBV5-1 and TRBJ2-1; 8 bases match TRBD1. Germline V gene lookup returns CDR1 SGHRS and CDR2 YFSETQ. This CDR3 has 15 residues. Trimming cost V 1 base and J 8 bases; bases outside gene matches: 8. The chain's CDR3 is CASSLWQGAGDEQFF. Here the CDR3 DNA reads TGCGCCAGCAGCTTGTGGCAGGGGGCGGGCGATGAGCAGTTCTTC.

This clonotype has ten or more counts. CDR3 sequence reads: CASSSTKDSSHGYTF. The CDR3 nucleotides are TGTGCCAGCAGTTCGACCAAGGACAGTTCCCATGGCTACACCTTC. V gene TRBV27 combines with J gene TRBJ1-2, with D tentatively TRBD1 (6 bases). Germline values: CDR1 MNHEY, CDR2 SMNVEV (reference sequence). The CDR3 extends over 15 amino acids. Between the trimmed V and J ends, which lost 4 bases and 6 bases, there was a span of 18 bases.

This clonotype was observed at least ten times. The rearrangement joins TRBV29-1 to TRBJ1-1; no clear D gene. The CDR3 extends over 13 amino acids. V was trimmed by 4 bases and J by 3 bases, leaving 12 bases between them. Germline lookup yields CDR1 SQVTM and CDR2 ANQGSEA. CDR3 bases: TGCAGCGTTGTACCCAGGTTGCACACTGAAGCTTTCTTT. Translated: CSVVPRLHTEAFF.

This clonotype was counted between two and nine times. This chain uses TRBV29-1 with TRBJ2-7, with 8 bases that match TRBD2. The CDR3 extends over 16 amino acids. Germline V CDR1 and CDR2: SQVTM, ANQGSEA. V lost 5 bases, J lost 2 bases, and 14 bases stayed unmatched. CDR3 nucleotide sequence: TGCAGCGTTCCTGCCGCTACTAGCGGCGGCCCCTACGAGCAGTACTTC. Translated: CSVPAATSGGPYEQYF.

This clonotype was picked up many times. Written as DNA, the CDR3 is TGTGCCAGCAGTTCCCAGGGGCGGGGGGATCAGCCCCAGCATTTT. This codes for CASSSQGRGDQPQHF. The gene calls are TRBV12-3 or TRBV12-4 and TRBJ1-5; perhaps TRBD1 as D (6 bases). Trimming took 4 bases from V and 5 from J, leaving 15 bases between them. The CDR3 length is 15 residues.

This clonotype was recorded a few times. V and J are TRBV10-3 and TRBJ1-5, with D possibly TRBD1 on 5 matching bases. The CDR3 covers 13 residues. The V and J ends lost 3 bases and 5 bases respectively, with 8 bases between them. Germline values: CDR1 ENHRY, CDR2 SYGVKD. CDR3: CAISDGGYQPQHF. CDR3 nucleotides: TGTGCCATCAGTGACGGGGGATATCAGCCCCAGCATTTT.

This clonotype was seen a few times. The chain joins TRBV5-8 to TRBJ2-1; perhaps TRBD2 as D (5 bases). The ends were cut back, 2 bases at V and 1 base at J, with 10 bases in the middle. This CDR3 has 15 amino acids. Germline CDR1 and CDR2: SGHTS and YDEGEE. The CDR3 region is CASSFQTGSYNEQFF. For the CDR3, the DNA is TGTGCCAGCAGCTTTCAGACGGGGTCCTACAATGAGCAGTTCTTC.

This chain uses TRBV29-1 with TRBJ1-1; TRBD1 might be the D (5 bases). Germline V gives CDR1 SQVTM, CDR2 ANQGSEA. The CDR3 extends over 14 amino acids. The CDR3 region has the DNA TGCAACCCAGGGCCCCGGGCCTCGAACACTGAAGCTTTCTTT. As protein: CNPGPRASNTEAFF.

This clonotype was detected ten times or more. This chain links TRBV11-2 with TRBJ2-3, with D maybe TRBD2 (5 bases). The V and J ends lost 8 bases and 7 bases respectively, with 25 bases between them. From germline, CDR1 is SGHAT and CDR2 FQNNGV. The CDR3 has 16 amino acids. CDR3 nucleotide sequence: TGTGCCAGCCGAACTAGAGGACTGGAGGATCAAAATACGCAGTATTTT. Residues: CASRTRGLEDQNTQYF. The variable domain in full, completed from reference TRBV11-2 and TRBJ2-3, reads EAGVAQSPRYKIIEKRQSVAFWCNPISGHATLYWYQQILGQGPKLLIQFQNNGVVDDSQLPKDRFSAERLKGVDSTLKIQPAKLEDSAVYLCASRTRGLEDQNTQYFGPGTRLTVL.

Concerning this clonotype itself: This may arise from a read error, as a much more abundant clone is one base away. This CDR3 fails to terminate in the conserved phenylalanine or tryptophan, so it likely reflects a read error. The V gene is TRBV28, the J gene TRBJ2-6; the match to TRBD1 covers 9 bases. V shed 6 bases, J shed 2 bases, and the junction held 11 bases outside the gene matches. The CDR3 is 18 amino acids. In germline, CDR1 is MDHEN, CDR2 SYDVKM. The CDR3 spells CASSPAGQGTPGANVLTY. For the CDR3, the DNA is TGTGCCAGCAGCCCCGCGGGACAGGGTACGCCTGGGGCCAACGTCCTGACTTAC.

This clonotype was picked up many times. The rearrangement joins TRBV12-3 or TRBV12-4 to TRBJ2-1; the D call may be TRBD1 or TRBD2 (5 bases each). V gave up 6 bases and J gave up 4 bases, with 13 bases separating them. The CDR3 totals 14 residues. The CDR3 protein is CASSFRDLYNEQFF. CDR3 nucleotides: TGTGCCAGCAGCTTCCGGGACCTATACAATGAGCAGTTCTTC.

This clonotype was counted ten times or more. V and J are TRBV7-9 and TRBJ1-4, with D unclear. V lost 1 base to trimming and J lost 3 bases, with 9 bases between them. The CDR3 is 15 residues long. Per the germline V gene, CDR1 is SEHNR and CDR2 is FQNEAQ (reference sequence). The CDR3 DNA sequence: TGTGCCAGCAGCTTAGAATCCGGGGCTAATGAAAAACTGTTTTTT. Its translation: CASSLESGANEKLFF.

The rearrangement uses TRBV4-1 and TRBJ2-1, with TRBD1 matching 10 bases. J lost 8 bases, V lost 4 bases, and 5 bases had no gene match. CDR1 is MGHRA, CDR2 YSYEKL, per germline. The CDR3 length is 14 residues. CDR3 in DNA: TGCGCCAGCAGCCTGGACAGGGGGTGGGATGAGCAGTTCTTC. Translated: CASSLDRGWDEQFF.